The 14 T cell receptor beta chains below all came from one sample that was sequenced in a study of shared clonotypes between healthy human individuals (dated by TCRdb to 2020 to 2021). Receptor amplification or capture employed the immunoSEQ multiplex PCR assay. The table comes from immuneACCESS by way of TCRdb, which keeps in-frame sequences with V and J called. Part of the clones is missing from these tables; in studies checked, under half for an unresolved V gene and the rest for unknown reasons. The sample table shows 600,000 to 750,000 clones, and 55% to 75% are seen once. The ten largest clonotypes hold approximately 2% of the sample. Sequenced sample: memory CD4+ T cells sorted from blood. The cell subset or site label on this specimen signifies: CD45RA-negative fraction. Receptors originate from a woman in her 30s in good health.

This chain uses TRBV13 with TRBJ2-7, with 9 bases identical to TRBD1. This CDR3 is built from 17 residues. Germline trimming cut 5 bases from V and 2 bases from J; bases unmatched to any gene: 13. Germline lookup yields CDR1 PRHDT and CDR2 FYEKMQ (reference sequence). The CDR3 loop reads CASSPPGTGRHAYEQYF. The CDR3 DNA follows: TGTGCCAGCAGCCCACCCGGGACAGGGAGGCACGCCTACGAGCAGTACTTC.

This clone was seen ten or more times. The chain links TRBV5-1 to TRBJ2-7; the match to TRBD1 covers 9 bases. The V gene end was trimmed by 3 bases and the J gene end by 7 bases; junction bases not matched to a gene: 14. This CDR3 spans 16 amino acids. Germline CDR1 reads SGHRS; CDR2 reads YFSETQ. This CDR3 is CASSSMAGTGLGEQYF. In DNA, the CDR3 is TGCGCCAGCAGCTCAATGGCCGGGACAGGGTTGGGGGAGCAGTACTTC.

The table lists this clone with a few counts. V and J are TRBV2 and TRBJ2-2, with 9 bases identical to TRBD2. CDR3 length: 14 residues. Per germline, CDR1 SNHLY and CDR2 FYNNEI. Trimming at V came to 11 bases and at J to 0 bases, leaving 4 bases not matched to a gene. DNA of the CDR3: TGTGCCGGAAGACTAGCGGCGAACACCGGGGAGCTGTTTTTT. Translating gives CAGRLAANTGELFF.

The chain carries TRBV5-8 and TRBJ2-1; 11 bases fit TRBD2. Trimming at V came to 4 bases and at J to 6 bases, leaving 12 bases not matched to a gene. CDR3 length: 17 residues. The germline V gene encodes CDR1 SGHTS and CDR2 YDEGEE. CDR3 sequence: CASSHTGTSGLPNEQFF. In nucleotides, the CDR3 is TGTGCCAGCAGCCACACCGGGACTAGCGGATTGCCCAATGAGCAGTTCTTC.

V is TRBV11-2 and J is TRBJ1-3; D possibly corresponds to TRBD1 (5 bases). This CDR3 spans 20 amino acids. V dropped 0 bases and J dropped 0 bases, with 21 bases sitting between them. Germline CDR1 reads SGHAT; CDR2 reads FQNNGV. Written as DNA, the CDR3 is TGTGCCAGCAGCTTAGATCGACGGGGCAGCTTTTCAGTCTCTGGAAACACCATATATTTT. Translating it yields CASSLDRRGSFSVSGNTIYF.

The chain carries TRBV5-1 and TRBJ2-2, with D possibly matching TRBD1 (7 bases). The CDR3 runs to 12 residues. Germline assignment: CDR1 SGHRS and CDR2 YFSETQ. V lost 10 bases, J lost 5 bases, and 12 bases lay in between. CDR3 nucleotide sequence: TGCGCCGGCGGGACAGCAACCGGGGAGCTGTTTTTT. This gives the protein CAGGTATGELFF.

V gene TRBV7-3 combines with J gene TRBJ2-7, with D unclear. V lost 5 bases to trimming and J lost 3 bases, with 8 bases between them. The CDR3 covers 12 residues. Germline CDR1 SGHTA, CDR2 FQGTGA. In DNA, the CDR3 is TGTGCCAGCAGCCCCGATGGCTACGAGCAGTACTTC. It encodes CASSPDGYEQYF.

The CDR3 region is CASSQDTGHAKTYEQYF. The CDR3 coding sequence is TGTGCCAGCAGCCAAGATACCGGACACGCCAAAACCTACGAGCAGTACTTC. The chain has TRBV4-2 and TRBJ2-5; TRBD1 is a possible D gene (5 bases). The end of the DNA is better explained by TRBJ2-7, so the J call may be wrong. Germline-derived CDR1 and CDR2 are LGHNA and YNFKEQ. The CDR3 has 17 amino acids.

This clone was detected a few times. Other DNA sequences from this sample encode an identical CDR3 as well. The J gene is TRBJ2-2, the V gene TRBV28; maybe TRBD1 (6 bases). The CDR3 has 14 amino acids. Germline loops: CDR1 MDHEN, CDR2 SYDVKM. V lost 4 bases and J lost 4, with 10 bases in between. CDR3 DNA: TGTGCCAGCAGTTCAGGGGCGCTCACCGGGGAGCTGTTTTTT. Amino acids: CASSSGALTGELFF.

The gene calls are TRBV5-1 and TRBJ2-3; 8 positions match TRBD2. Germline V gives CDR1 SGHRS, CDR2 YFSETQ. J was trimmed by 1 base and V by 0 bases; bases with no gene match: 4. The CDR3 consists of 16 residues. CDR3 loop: CASSLVFSGGTDTQYF. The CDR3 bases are TGCGCCAGCAGCTTGGTGTTTAGCGGGGGCACAGATACGCAGTATTTT. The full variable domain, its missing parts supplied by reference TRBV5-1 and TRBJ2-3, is KAGVTQTPRYLIKTRGQQVTLSCSPISGHRSVSWYQQTPGQGLQFLFEYFSETQRNKGNFPGRFSGRQFSNSRSEMNVSTLELGDSALYLCASSLVFSGGTDTQYFGPGTRLTVL.

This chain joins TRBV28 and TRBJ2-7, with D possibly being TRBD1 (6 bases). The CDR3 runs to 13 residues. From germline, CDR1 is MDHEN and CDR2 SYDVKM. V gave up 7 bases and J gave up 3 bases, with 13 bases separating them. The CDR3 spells CASTMARGYEQYF. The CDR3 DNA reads TGTGCCAGCACTATGGCCAGGGGCTACGAGCAGTACTTC.

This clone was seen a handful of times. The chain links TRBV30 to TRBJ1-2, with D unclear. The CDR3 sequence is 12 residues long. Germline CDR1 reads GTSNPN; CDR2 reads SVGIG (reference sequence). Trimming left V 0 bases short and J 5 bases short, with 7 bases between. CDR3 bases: TGTGCCTGGAGTGTGTCCATTTATGGCTACACCTTC. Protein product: CAWSVSIYGYTF.

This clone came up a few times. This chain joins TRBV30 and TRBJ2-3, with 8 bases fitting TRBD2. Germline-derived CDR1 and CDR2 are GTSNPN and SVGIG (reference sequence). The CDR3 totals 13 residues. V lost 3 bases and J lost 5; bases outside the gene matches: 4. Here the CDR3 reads CAWSSSGIDTQYF. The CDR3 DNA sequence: TGTGCCTGGAGCAGTAGCGGGATAGATACGCAGTATTTT.

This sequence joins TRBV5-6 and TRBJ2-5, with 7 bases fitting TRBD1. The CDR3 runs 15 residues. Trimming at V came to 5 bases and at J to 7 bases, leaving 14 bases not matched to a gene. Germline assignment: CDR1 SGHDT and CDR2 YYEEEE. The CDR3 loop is CASSSDRRSDGTQYF. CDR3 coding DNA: TGTGCCAGCAGTTCGGACAGGAGGTCTGACGGGACCCAGTACTTC.